The rows below give T cell receptor beta chains drawn from one sample of a study of blood T cell repertoires in COVID-19. The protocol was immunoSEQ multiplex PCR, while the TCRdb copy is restricted to in-frame clones and leaves out a portion. The sample holds more than 300,000 clones, around 89% seen once. The sequenced sample was PBMCs or T cells enriched from blood (not recorded which). The receptors stem from a woman between 18 and 29 years old who had recovered from COVID-19. Both conserved end residues are part of each CDR3. D genes are given only for firm matches. The size of a clone is reported for some rows only, either as once, few or many, or as a class for expanded clones.

v_gene: TRBV5-8; abundance: .; d_gene: .; j_gene: TRBJ1-2; CDR3aa: CASSLGATGPNYGYTF; CDR3nt: TGTGCCAGCAGCTTGGGGGCGACAGGCCCGAACTATGGCTACACCTTC
v_gene: TRBV12-3/TRBV12-4; abundance: few; d_gene: .; j_gene: TRBJ2-7; CDR3aa: CASSSGLYEQYF; CDR3nt: TGTGCCAGCAGTTCAGGACTTTACGAGCAGTACTTC
v_gene: TRBV7-6; abundance: .; d_gene: .; j_gene: TRBJ2-7; CDR3aa: CASSSLSGMGSYEQYF; CDR3nt: TGTGCCAGCAGCAGCTTATCGGGGATGGGCTCCTACGAGCAGTACTTC
v_gene: TRBV7-9; abundance: .; d_gene: .; j_gene: TRBJ1-2; CDR3aa: CASSPDGIPSTYGYTF; CDR3nt: TGTGCCAGCAGCCCCGACGGGATCCCGTCTACTTATGGCTACACCTTC
v_gene: TRBV5-5; abundance: .; d_gene: .; j_gene: TRBJ2-5; CDR3aa: CASSLYLQGGTETQYF; CDR3nt: TGTGCCAGCAGCTTGTATCTGCAGGGAGGAACTGAGACCCAGTACTTC
v_gene: TRBV3-1/TRBV3-2; abundance: .; d_gene: .; j_gene: TRBJ1-1; CDR3aa: CASSQEGGRTTGAFF; CDR3nt: TGTGCCAGCAGCCAAGAGGGGGGACGGACCACGGGAGCTTTCTTT
v_gene: TRBV2; abundance: once; d_gene: .; j_gene: TRBJ2-3; CDR3aa: CASSLLTDTQYF; CDR3nt: TGTGCCAGCAGTCTCCTCACAGATACGCAGTATTTT
v_gene: TRBV12-3/TRBV12-4; abundance: few; d_gene: .; j_gene: TRBJ1-1; CDR3aa: CASSLQGITEAFF; CDR3nt: TGTGCCAGCAGTCTCCAGGGGATCACTGAAGCTTTCTTT
v_gene: TRBV30; abundance: .; d_gene: TRBD1; j_gene: TRBJ1-2; CDR3aa: CAWLPRGTGGIANYGYTF; CDR3nt: TGTGCCTGGCTCCCTAGGGGGACAGGGGGAATAGCTAACTATGGCTACACCTTC
v_gene: TRBV24-1; abundance: .; d_gene: .; j_gene: TRBJ2-2; CDR3aa: CATGAIGGTGELFF; CDR3nt: TGTGCCACCGGAGCTATCGGGGGCACCGGGGAGCTGTTTTTT
v_gene: TRBV11-3; abundance: .; d_gene: .; j_gene: TRBJ2-1; CDR3aa: CASSLGGHYNEQFF; CDR3nt: TGTGCCAGCAGCTTAGGGGGCCATTACAATGAGCAGTTCTTC
v_gene: TRBV29-1; abundance: .; d_gene: TRBD1; j_gene: TRBJ2-7; CDR3aa: CSAGGGYEQYF; CDR3nt: TGCAGTGCAGGGGGTGGGTACGAGCAGTACTTC
v_gene: TRBV24-1; abundance: once; d_gene: .; j_gene: TRBJ2-1; CDR3aa: CATSDSRQPNYNEQFF; CDR3nt: TGTGCCACCAGTGATTCACGACAGCCAAACTACAATGAGCAGTTCTTC
v_gene: TRBV20-1; abundance: few; d_gene: TRBD1; j_gene: TRBJ1-6; CDR3aa: CSVPTDRALHF; CDR3nt: TGCAGTGTTCCCACAGACAGGGCCCTCCACTTT
v_gene: TRBV7-9; abundance: .; d_gene: .; j_gene: TRBJ1-4; CDR3aa: CASSYWPLEKGKEKLFF; CDR3nt: TGTGCCAGCAGCTATTGGCCGTTGGAGAAGGGGAAAGAAAAACTGTTTTTT
v_gene: TRBV5-1; abundance: .; d_gene: .; j_gene: TRBJ2-2; CDR3aa: CASSLETGANTGELFF; CDR3nt: TGCGCCAGCAGCTTGGAAACGGGGGCGAACACCGGGGAGCTGTTTTTT
v_gene: TRBV9; abundance: .; d_gene: .; j_gene: TRBJ1-3; CDR3aa: CASSVVPDGVSGNTIYF; CDR3nt: TGTGCCAGCAGCGTAGTCCCCGACGGAGTCTCTGGAAACACCATATATTTT
v_gene: TRBV6-5; abundance: .; d_gene: .; j_gene: TRBJ2-2; CDR3aa: CAAVAGTNTGELFF; CDR3nt: TGTGCCGCCGTGGCGGGGACCAACACCGGGGAGCTGTTTTTT
v_gene: TRBV5-1; abundance: .; d_gene: TRBD1; j_gene: TRBJ1-2; CDR3aa: CASSGTGDYGYTF; CDR3nt: TGCGCCAGCAGCGGGACAGGAGACTATGGCTACACCTTC
v_gene: TRBV9; abundance: .; d_gene: .; j_gene: TRBJ2-7; CDR3aa: CASSLGGAGYEQYF; CDR3nt: TGTGCCAGCAGCCTTGGGGGGGCAGGCTACGAGCAGTACTTC
v_gene: TRBV7-9; abundance: .; d_gene: .; j_gene: TRBJ1-6; CDR3aa: CASHIGQGSSPLHF; CDR3nt: TGTGCCAGCCACATTGGCCAGGGGAGTTCACCCCTCCACTTT
v_gene: TRBV5-4; abundance: .; d_gene: .; j_gene: TRBJ1-2; CDR3aa: CASSLEPGEVGYTF; CDR3nt: TGTGCCAGCAGCTTGGAGCCCGGGGAGGTTGGCTACACCTTC
v_gene: TRBV5-6; abundance: .; d_gene: .; j_gene: TRBJ1-2; CDR3aa: CASKDGHTRRYTF; CDR3nt: TGTGCCTCGAAAGATGGACACACCAGACGCTACACCTTC
v_gene: TRBV27; abundance: .; d_gene: TRBD2; j_gene: TRBJ2-1; CDR3aa: CASSLFGTTYNEQFF; CDR3nt: TGTGCCAGCAGTTTATTCGGGACTACCTACAATGAGCAGTTCTTC
v_gene: TRBV18; abundance: .; d_gene: TRBD1; j_gene: TRBJ1-2; CDR3aa: CASSPQDRENGYTF; CDR3nt: TGTGCCAGCTCACCCCAGGACAGGGAAAATGGCTACACCTTC
v_gene: TRBV7-3; abundance: .; d_gene: .; j_gene: TRBJ2-1; CDR3aa: CASSLGGRGNNEQFF; CDR3nt: TGTGCCAGCAGCTTAGGCGGGCGCGGGAACAATGAGCAGTTCTTC
v_gene: TRBV5-4; abundance: .; d_gene: .; j_gene: TRBJ2-6; CDR3aa: CASSLTVPGANVLTF; CDR3nt: TGTGCCAGCAGCTTGACGGTCCCTGGGGCCAACGTCCTGACTTTC
v_gene: TRBV7-9; abundance: .; d_gene: TRBD2; j_gene: TRBJ2-1; CDR3aa: CASSLDAGGRFDEQFF; CDR3nt: TGTGCCAGCAGCTTAGACGCGGGGGGGCGGTTTGATGAGCAGTTCTTC
v_gene: TRBV4-3; abundance: .; d_gene: .; j_gene: TRBJ2-1; CDR3aa: CASRPDRSSYNEQFF; CDR3nt: TGCGCCAGCAGGCCTGACAGGAGCTCCTACAATGAGCAGTTCTTC
v_gene: TRBV5-4; abundance: .; d_gene: .; j_gene: TRBJ1-1; CDR3aa: CASSVQVLNTEAFF; CDR3nt: TGTGCCAGCAGCGTACAGGTCTTGAACACTGAAGCTTTCTTT
v_gene: TRBV6-2/TRBV6-3; abundance: once; d_gene: TRBD2; j_gene: TRBJ2-7; CDR3aa: CASSRTSGGLLSYEQYF; CDR3nt: TGTGCCAGCAGTCGCACTAGCGGGGGGCTTCTCTCCTACGAGCAGTACTTC
v_gene: TRBV19; abundance: .; d_gene: .; j_gene: TRBJ1-3; CDR3aa: CASINPGNTIYF; CDR3nt: TGTGCCAGTATCAATCCTGGAAACACCATATATTTT
v_gene: TRBV28; abundance: .; d_gene: .; j_gene: TRBJ1-5; CDR3aa: CASSLSGYQPQHF; CDR3nt: TGTGCCAGCAGTTTATCAGGATATCAGCCCCAGCATTTT
v_gene: TRBV9; abundance: .; d_gene: .; j_gene: TRBJ1-1; CDR3aa: CASSVDRNTEAFF; CDR3nt: TGTGCCAGCAGCGTTGACAGAAACACTGAAGCTTTCTTT
v_gene: TRBV11-2; abundance: .; d_gene: .; j_gene: TRBJ2-2; CDR3aa: CASSTRKGGEKTGELFF; CDR3nt: TGTGCCAGCAGCACGAGAAAGGGAGGAGAAAAAACCGGGGAGCTGTTTTTT
v_gene: TRBV6-4; abundance: .; d_gene: TRBD1; j_gene: TRBJ2-7; CDR3aa: CASIVVEGQGIHEQYF; CDR3nt: TGTGCCAGCATAGTAGTCGAGGGACAGGGGATCCACGAGCAGTACTTC
v_gene: TRBV5-6; abundance: .; d_gene: .; j_gene: TRBJ2-4; CDR3aa: CASSLTWDSQYF; CDR3nt: TGTGCCAGCAGCCTGACCTGGGACTCTCAGTACTTC
v_gene: TRBV11-2; abundance: .; d_gene: .; j_gene: TRBJ1-1; CDR3aa: CASSLGTATEAFF; CDR3nt: TGTGCCAGCAGCTTAGGGACAGCCACTGAAGCTTTCTTT
v_gene: TRBV2; abundance: .; d_gene: .; j_gene: TRBJ1-1; CDR3aa: CASSEIGTENTEAFF; CDR3nt: TGTGCCAGCAGTGAAATTGGGACTGAAAACACTGAAGCTTTCTTT
v_gene: TRBV30; abundance: .; d_gene: .; j_gene: TRBJ1-1; CDR3aa: CAWSSTRGTEAFF; CDR3nt: TGTGCCTGGAGTTCAACCAGGGGCACTGAAGCTTTCTTT
v_gene: TRBV30; abundance: .; d_gene: .; j_gene: TRBJ2-7; CDR3aa: CAWSRGTGEQYF; CDR3nt: TGTGCCTGGAGTCGGGGGACGGGGGAGCAGTACTTC
v_gene: TRBV28; abundance: .; d_gene: .; j_gene: TRBJ1-3; CDR3aa: CASSLYSSGNTIYF; CDR3nt: TGTGCCAGCAGTTTATACAGCTCTGGAAACACCATATATTTT
v_gene: TRBV7-9; abundance: .; d_gene: .; j_gene: TRBJ1-1; CDR3aa: CASSSKTDEAFF; CDR3nt: TGTGCCAGCAGCTCCAAGACAGATGAAGCTTTCTTT
v_gene: TRBV4-3; abundance: .; d_gene: .; j_gene: TRBJ2-1; CDR3aa: CASSQDRTDNNEQFF; CDR3nt: TGCGCCAGCAGCCAAGACCGAACGGACAACAATGAGCAGTTCTTC
v_gene: TRBV7-3; abundance: .; d_gene: .; j_gene: TRBJ1-2; CDR3aa: CASSLLQGRGYTF; CDR3nt: TGTGCCAGCAGCCTATTACAGGGCAGAGGCTACACCTTC
v_gene: TRBV10-2; abundance: few; d_gene: TRBD2; j_gene: TRBJ2-7; CDR3aa: CASSDAGGPYEQYF; CDR3nt: TGCGCCAGCAGTGACGCGGGGGGGCCCTACGAGCAGTACTTC
v_gene: TRBV2; abundance: .; d_gene: TRBD1; j_gene: TRBJ1-3; CDR3aa: CASTTMTGLISGNTIYF; CDR3nt: TGTGCCAGCACGACCATGACAGGGCTAATCTCTGGAAACACCATATATTTT